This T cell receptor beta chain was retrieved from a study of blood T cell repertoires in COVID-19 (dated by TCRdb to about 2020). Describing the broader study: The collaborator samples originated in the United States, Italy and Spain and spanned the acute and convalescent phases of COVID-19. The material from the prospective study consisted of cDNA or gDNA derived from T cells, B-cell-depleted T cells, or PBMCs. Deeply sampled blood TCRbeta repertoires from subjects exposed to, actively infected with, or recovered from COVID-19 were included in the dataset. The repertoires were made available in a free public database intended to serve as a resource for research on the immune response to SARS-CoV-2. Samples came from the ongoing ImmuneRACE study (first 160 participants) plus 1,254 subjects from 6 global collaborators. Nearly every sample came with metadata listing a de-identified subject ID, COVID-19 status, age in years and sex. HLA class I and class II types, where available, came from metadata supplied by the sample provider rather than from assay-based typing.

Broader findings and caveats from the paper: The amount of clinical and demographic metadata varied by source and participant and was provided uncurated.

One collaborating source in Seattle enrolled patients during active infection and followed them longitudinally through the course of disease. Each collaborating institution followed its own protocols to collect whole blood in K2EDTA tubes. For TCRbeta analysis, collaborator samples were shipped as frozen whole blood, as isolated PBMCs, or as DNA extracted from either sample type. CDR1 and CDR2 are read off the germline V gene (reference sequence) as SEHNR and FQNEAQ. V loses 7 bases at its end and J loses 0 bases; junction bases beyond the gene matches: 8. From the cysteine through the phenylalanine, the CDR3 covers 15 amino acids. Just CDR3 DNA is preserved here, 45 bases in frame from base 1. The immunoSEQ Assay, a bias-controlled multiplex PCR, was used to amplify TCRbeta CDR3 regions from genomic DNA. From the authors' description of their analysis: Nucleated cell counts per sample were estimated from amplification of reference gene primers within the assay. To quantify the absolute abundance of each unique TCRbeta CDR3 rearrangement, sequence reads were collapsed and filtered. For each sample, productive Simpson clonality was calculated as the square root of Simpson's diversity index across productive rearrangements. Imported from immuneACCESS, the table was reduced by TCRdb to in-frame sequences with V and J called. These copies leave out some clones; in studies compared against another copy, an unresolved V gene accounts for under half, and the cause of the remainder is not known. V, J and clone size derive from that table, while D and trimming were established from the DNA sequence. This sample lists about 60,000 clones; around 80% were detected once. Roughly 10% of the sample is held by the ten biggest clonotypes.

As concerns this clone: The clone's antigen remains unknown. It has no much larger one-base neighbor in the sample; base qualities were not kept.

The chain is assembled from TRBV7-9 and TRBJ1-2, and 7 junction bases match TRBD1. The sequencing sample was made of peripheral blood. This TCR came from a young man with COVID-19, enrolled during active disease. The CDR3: CASISIQGPNYGYTF. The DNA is TGTGCCAGCATTTCGATACAGGGGCCTAACTATGGCTACACCTTC.